These 15 T cell receptor beta chains share one sample of origin, sequenced in a study of early T cells in non-severe SARS-CoV-2 infection. TCRdb re-analysed the 5' RACE reads in MiXCR, keeping a single row per CDR3 protein. The data show some 64,000 distinct CDR3 sequences, roughly an eighth seen once. Sequenced material: whole blood. These receptors were obtained from an adult who was a healthcare worker with PCR-confirmed SARS-CoV-2 infection or an uninfected control (not recorded which).

The chain employs TRBV6-1 and TRBJ2-7; the D call may be TRBD1 or TRBD2 (5 bases each). The CDR3 loop spans 15 amino acids. CDR1 and CDR2 (germline): MNHNS, SASEGT. V lost 6 bases and J 0 bases, leaving 15 bases between the germline ends. The CDR3, as DNA: TGTGCCAGCAGGAAGGTCGCAGGGAGCTCCTACGAGCAGTACTTC. Encoded protein: CASRKVAGSSYEQYF.

Many counts were recorded for this clonotype. This chain connects TRBV11-2 to TRBJ2-1; D is unclear. V was cut by 1 base and J by 1 base, with 5 bases left in between. This CDR3 contains 14 residues. CDR1 and CDR2 (germline): SGHAT, FQNNGV. Written as DNA, the CDR3 is TGTGCCAGCAGCTTAGGGATTTCCTACAATGAGCAGTTCTTC. Its translation: CASSLGISYNEQFF.

The chain couples TRBV27 to TRBJ1-1, with TRBD1 matching 8 bases. This CDR3 comprises 14 residues. Germline values: CDR1 MNHEY, CDR2 SMNVEV (reference sequence). V lost 3 bases, J lost 5 bases, and 5 bases stayed unmatched. In DNA form, the CDR3 reads TGTGCCAGCAGTTTCCGGACAGGGAAGACTGAAGCTTTCTTT. As protein: CASSFRTGKTEAFF.

This clonotype occurred many times. This chain uses TRBV7-9 with TRBJ2-1; 10 nucleotides match TRBD2. Germline CDR1 reads SEHNR; CDR2 reads FQNEAQ (reference sequence). J lost 5 bases, V lost 4 bases, and 8 bases had no gene match. This CDR3 spans 16 amino acids. The CDR3 DNA reads as TGTGCCAGCAGCTCAGGAAGGGGACTAGCGCACAATGAGCAGTTCTTC. Encoded protein: CASSSGRGLAHNEQFF.

The chain uses TRBV7-6 and TRBJ2-7; D is perhaps TRBD2 (7 bases). CDR3 length equals 14 residues. CDR1 is SGHVS and CDR2 is FNYEAQ in the germline V gene. Trimming pared 0 bases from V and 6 bases from J, leaving 12 bases between. The CDR3, as DNA: TGTGCCAGCAGCTTAGCGGGAGGGGGTGGCGAGCAGTACTTC. Translation gives CASSLAGGGGEQYF.

This clonotype came up many times. The V gene is TRBV5-6, the J gene TRBJ1-3; D remains unclear. V lost 4 bases and J lost 2, with 10 bases in between. Per the germline V gene, CDR1 is SGHDT and CDR2 is YYEEEE. The CDR3 sequence is 14 residues long. The CDR3 nucleotides are TGTGCCAGCAGCCCTCTGCGGACTGGAAACACCATATATTTT. Residues: CASSPLRTGNTIYF.

This clonotype was observed a handful of times. V is TRBV14 and J is TRBJ2-5; a possible D gene is TRBD2 (6 bases). The V end lost 6 bases, the J end lost 2 bases, and 16 bases lay between the germline ends. This CDR3 has 15 amino acids. Germline CDR1 is SGHDN and CDR2 is FVKESK. This CDR3 is CASSLFGLTQETQYF. The DNA of the CDR3 is TGTGCCAGCAGTCTGTTCGGACTAACGCAAGAGACCCAGTACTTC. Together with reference TRBV14 and TRBJ2-5, the CDR3 gives the full variable domain: EAGVTQFPSHSVIEKGQTVTLRCDPISGHDNLYWYRRVMGKEIKFLLHFVKESKQDESGMPNNRFLAERTGGTYSTLKVQPAELEDSGVYFCASSLFGLTQETQYFGPGTRLLVL.

This chain connects TRBV9 to TRBJ2-3, with 13 bases matching TRBD2. CDR1 and CDR2 (germline): SGDLS, YYNGEE. CDR3 length: 16 residues. Trimming at V came to 3 bases and at J to 3 bases, leaving 4 bases not matched to a gene. The CDR3 sequence is CASSGGTSGMTDTQYF. The CDR3 DNA reads as TGTGCCAGCAGCGGGGGGACTAGCGGGATGACAGATACGCAGTATTTT.

This clonotype was seen a handful of times. This rearrangement joins TRBV6-6 to TRBJ2-1, with unresolved D. The CDR3 totals 14 residues. V shed 5 bases and J shed 0 bases, with 8 bases lying between them. CDR1 and CDR2 from the germline V gene are MNHNY and SVGAGI (reference sequence). This chain's CDR3 is CASSTVGSYNEQFF. The CDR3 DNA is TGTGCCAGCAGTACGGTGGGCTCCTACAATGAGCAGTTCTTC.

This clonotype was picked up a small number of times. The rearrangement uses TRBV29-1 and TRBJ2-2; 9 positions agree with TRBD2. There are 14 residues in the CDR3. The junction had 5 bases not matched to a gene; V was cut back by 4 bases and J by 5 bases. Germline CDR1 is SQVTM and CDR2 is ANQGSEA. The CDR3 region is CSVAVAGETGELFF. DNA of the CDR3: TGCAGCGTTGCGGTAGCGGGAGAGACCGGGGAGCTGTTTTTT.

CDR3 DNA sequence: TGTGCCAGCAGTTACGGACGGGCCACTGAAGCTTTCTTT. This sequence encodes CASSYGRATEAFF. J is TRBJ1-1 and V is TRBV27, with D hard to call. Germline V CDR1 and CDR2: MNHEY, SMNVEV (reference sequence). V lost 4 bases and J 4 bases, leaving 10 bases between the germline ends. The CDR3 has 13 residues.

This clonotype was seen at least ten times. The chain carries TRBV12-3 or TRBV12-4 and TRBJ2-5, with 8 bases matching TRBD2. This CDR3 contains 14 residues. J was trimmed by 4 bases and V by 4 bases; bases with no gene match: 5. CDR3 amino acids: CASSWAGGRETQYF. The CDR3 nucleotides read TGTGCCAGCAGTTGGGCGGGAGGCCGAGAGACCCAGTACTTC.

The V and J genes are TRBV27 and TRBJ1-6, with 12 bases that match TRBD1. Germline CDR1 and CDR2: MNHEY and SMNVEV (reference sequence). This CDR3 is built from 15 residues. J gave up 6 bases and V 8 bases, and 5 bases lay outside the gene matches. The CDR3 DNA sequence: TGTGCCAGCGGGACAGGGGGCCCTCTTAATTCACCCCTCCACTTT. Amino acids: CASGTGGPLNSPLHF.

The V gene is TRBV10-3, the J gene TRBJ2-2; 7 bases map to TRBD2. The J segment lost 6 bases and the V segment lost 5 bases, leaving 9 bases of the junction unmatched. The V gene's germline CDR1 is ENHRY and CDR2 SYGVKD. This CDR3 comprises 15 residues. CDR3 amino acids: CAISPSGALPGELFF. CDR3 nucleotides: TGTGCCATCAGTCCTAGCGGAGCCCTCCCCGGGGAGCTGTTTTTT.

The sample holds many counts of this clonotype. The chain is built from TRBV30 and TRBJ2-5; D could derive from TRBD1 or TRBD2 (5 bases each). The CDR3 extends over 12 amino acids. V was cut by 2 bases and J by 4 bases, with 8 bases left in between. The germline V gene encodes CDR1 GTSNPN and CDR2 SVGIG (reference sequence). Here the CDR3 DNA reads TGTGCCTGGAGTTTTGGGGGAGAGACCCAGTACTTC. Its protein is CAWSFGGETQYF.